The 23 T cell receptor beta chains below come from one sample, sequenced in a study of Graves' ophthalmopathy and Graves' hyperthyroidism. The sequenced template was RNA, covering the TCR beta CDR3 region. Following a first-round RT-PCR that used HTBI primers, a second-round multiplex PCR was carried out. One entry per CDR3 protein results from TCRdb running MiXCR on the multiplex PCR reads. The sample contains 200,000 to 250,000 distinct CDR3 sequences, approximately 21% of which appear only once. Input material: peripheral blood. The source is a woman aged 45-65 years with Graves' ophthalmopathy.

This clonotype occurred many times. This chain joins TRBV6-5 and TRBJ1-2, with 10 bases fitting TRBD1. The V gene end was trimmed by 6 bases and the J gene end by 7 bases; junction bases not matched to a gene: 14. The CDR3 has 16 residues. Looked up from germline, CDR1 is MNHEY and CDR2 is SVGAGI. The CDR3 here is CASRSAGTGVFSGYTF. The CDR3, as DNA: TGTGCCAGCAGATCGGCCGGGACAGGGGTATTCTCTGGCTACACCTTC.

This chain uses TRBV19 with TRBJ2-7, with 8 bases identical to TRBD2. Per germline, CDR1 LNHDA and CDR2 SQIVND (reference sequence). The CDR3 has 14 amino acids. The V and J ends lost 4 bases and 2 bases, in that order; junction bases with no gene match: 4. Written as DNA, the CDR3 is TGTGCCAGTAGTACTCCGGGACTAGCCTACGAGCAGTACTTC. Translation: CASSTPGLAYEQYF.

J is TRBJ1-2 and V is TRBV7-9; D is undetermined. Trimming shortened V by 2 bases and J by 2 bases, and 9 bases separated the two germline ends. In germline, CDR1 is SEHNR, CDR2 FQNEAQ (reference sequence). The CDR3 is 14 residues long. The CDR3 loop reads CASSLRGTNYGYTF. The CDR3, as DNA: TGTGCCAGCAGCTTACGGGGAACCAACTATGGCTACACCTTC.

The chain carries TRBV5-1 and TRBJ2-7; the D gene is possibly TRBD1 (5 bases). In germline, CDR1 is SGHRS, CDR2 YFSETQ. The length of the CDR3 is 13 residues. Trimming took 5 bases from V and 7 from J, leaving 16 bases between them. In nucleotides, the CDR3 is TGCGCCAGCAGGTCTATAGGGGCCCTGGAGCAGTACTTC. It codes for CASRSIGALEQYF.

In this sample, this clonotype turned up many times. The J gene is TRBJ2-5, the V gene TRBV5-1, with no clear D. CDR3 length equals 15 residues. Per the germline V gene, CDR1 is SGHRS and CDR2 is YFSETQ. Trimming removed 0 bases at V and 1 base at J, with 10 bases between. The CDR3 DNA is TGCGCCAGCAGCTTGGGATCCCAGTTCCAAGAGACCCAGTACTTC. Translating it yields CASSLGSQFQETQYF.

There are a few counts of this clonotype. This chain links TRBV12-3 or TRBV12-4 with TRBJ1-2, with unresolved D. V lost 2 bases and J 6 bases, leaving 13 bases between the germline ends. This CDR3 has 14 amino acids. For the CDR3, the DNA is TGTGCCAGCAGTTTATATGGCAGGACCCATGGCTACACCTTC. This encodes CASSLYGRTHGYTF.

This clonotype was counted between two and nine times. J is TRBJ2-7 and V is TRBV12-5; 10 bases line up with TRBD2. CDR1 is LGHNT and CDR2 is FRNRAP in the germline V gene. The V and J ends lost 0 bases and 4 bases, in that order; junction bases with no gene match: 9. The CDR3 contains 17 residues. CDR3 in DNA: TGTGCTAGTGGTTTGGTACTGCGACAGCGGGAGGGGTACGAGCAGTACTTC. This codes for CASGLVLRQREGYEQYF.

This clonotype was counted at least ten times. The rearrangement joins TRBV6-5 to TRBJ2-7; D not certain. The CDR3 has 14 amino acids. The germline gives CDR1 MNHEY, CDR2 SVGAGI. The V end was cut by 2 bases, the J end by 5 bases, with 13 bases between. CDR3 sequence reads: CASSYGQAANEQYF. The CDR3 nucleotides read TGTGCCAGCAGTTACGGCCAGGCTGCTAACGAGCAGTACTTC.

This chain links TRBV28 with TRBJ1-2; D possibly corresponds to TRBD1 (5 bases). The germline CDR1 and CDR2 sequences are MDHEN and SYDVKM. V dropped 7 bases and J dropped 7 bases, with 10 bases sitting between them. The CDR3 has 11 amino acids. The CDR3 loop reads CASTPGFGYTF. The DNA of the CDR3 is TGTGCCAGCACCCCAGGGTTTGGCTACACCTTC.

The CDR3 protein is CASSLAGTRGYQPQHF. In nucleotides, the CDR3 is TGTGCCAGCAGTTTAGCGGGGACCCGGGGGTATCAGCCCCAGCATTTT. The chain has TRBV28 and TRBJ1-5; TRBD1 is a possible D gene (5 bases). V was shortened by 2 bases and J by 5 bases, with 16 bases between the two germline ends. The CDR3 runs 16 residues. Germline CDR1 MDHEN, CDR2 SYDVKM.

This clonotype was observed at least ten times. The CDR3 reads CSARDRDRGLGLGNQPQHF. The CDR3 DNA is TGCAGTGCTAGAGACCGGGACAGAGGGTTGGGATTAGGTAATCAGCCCCAGCATTTT. This sequence joins TRBV20-1 and TRBJ1-5; 7 nucleotides align to TRBD1. This CDR3 is 19 amino acids long. Germline CDR1 and CDR2: DFQATT and SNEGSKA (reference sequence). J lost 4 bases, V lost 0 bases, and 18 bases had no gene match.

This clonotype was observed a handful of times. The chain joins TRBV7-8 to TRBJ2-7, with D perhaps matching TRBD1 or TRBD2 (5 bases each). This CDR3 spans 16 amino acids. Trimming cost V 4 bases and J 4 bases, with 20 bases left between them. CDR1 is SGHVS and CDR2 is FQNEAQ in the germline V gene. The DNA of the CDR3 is TGTGCCAGCAGCTATCCCCCCGGGACCACGCGTTACGAGCAGTACTTC. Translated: CASSYPPGTTRYEQYF. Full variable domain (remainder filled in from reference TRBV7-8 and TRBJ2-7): GAGVSQSPRYKVAKRGQDVALRCDPISGHVSLFWYQQALGQGPEFLTYFQNEAQLDKSGLPSDRFFAERPEGSVSTLKIQRTQQEDSAVYLCASSYPPGTTRYEQYFGPGTRLTVT.

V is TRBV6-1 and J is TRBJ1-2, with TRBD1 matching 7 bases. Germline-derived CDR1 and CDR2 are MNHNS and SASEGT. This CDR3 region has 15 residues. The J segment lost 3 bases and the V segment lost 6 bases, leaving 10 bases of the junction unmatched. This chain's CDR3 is CASRQIDRVDYGYTF. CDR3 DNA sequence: TGTGCCAGCAGACAGATTGACAGGGTTGACTATGGCTACACCTTC.

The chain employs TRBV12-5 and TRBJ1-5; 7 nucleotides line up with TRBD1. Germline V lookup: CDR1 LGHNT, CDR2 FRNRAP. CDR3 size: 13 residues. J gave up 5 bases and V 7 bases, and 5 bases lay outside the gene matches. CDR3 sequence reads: CASAPGTDQPQHF. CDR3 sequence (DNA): TGTGCTAGTGCCCCCGGGACAGATCAGCCCCAGCATTTT.

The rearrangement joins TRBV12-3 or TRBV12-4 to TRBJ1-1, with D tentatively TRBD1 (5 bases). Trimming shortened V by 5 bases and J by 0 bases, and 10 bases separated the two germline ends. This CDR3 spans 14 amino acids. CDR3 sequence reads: CASSTGTVNTEAFF. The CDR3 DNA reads TGTGCCAGCAGTACAGGTACGGTGAACACTGAAGCTTTCTTT.

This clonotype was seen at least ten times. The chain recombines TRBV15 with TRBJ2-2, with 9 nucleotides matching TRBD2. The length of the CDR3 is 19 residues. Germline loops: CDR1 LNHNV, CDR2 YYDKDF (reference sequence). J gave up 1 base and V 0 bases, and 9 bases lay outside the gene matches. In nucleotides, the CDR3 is TGTGCCACCAGCAGAGAACGAAGTAGCGGGAGCGGGAACACCGGGGAGCTGTTTTTT. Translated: CATSRERSSGSGNTGELFF.

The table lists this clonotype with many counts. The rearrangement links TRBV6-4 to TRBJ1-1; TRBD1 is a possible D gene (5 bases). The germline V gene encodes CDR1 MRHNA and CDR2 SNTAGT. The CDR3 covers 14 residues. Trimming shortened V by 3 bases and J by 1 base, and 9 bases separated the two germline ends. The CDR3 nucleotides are TGTGCCAGCAGTGAGACAGCCCAGAACACTGAAGCTTTCTTT. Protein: CASSETAQNTEAFF.

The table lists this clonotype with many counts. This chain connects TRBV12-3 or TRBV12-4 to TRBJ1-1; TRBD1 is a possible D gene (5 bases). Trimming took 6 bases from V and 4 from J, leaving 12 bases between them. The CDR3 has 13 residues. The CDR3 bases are TGTGCCAGCAGCCCCCTCGGGGCCACTGAAGCTTTCTTT. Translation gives CASSPLGATEAFF.

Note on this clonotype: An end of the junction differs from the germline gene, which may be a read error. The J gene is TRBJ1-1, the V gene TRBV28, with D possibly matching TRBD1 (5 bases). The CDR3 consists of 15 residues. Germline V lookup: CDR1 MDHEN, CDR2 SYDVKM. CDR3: CAGSLVLRGNTEAFF. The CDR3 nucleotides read TGTGCCGGCAGTTTAGTATTGCGGGGGAACACTGAAGCTTTCTTC.

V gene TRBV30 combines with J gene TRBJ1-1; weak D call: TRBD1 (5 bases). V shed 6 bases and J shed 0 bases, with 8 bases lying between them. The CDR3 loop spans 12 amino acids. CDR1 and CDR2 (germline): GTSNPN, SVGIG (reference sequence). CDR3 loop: CACRGMNTEAFF. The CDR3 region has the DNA TGTGCCTGTCGGGGGATGAACACTGAAGCTTTCTTT.

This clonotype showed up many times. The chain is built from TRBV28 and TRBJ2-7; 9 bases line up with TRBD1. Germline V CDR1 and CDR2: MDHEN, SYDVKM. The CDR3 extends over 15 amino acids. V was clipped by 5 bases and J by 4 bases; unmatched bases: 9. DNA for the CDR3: TGTGCCAGCAGTGCTACCGGGACAGGGAAGTACGAGCAGTACTTC. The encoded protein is CASSATGTGKYEQYF.

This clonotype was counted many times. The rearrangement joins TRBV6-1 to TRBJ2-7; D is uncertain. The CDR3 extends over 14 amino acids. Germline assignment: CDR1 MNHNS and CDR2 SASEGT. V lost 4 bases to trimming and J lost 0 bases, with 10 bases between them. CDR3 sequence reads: CASSVGQNSYEQYF. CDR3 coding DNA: TGTGCCAGCAGTGTCGGCCAGAACTCCTACGAGCAGTACTTC.

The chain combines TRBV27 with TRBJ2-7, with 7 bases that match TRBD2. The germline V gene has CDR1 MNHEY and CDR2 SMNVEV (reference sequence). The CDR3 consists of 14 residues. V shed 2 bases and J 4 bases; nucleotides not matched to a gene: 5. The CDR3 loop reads CASSLSNGGYEQYF. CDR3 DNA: TGTGCCAGCAGTTTAAGCAACGGGGGGTACGAGCAGTACTTC.